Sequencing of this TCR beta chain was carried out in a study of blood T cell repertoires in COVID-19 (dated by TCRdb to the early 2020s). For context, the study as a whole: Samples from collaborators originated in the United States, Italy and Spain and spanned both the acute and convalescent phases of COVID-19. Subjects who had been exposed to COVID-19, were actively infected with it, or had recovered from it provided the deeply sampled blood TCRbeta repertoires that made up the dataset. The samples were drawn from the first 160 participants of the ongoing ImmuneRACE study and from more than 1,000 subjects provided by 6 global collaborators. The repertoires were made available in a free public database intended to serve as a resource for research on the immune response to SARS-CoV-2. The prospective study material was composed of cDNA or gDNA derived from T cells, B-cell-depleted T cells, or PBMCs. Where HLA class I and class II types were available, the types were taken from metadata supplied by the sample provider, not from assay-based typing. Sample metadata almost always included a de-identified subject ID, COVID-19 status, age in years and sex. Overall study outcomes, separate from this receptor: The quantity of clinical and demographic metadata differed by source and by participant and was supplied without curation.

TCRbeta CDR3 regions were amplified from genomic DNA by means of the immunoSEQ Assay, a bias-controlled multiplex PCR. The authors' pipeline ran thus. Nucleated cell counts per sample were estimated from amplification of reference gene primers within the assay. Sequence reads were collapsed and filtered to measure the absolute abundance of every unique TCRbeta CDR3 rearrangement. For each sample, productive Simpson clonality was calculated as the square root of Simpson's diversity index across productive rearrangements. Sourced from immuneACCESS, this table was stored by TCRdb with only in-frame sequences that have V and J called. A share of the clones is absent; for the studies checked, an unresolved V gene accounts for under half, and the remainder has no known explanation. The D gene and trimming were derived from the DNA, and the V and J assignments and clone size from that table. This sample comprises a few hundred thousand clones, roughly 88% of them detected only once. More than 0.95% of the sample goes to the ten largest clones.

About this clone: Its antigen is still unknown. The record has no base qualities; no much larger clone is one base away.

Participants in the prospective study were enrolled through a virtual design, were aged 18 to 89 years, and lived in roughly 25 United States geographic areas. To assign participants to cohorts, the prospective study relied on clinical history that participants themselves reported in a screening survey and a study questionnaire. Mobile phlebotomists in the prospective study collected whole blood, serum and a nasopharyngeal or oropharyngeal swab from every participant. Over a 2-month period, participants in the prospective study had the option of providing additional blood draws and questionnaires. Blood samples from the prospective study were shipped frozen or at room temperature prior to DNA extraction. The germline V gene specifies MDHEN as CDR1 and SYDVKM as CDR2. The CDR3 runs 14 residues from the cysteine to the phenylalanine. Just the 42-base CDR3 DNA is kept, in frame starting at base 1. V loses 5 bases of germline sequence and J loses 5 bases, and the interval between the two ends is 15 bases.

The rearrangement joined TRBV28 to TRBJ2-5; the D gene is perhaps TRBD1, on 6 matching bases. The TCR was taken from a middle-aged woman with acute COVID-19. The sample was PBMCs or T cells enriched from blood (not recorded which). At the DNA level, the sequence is TGTGCCAGCAGTACAACAGGGCTCTTGGAGACCCAGTACTTC. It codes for CASSTTGLLETQYF.